This record covers a single TCR beta chain. Its antigen is still unknown. Sequence at one end of the junction differs from germline and may be a read error. The sample comes from a study of OX40 agonist ivuxolimab in advanced cancers. Findings and caveats of the study: Circulating CD4+ and CD8+ T cells showed clonal expansion by week 6 at 0.1 to 3.0 mg/kg. Expanded clones belonging to CD8+ T cells outnumbered, on average, those of CD4+. Individuals who were partial responders at 0.1-3.0 mg/kg had clonal expansion that ranked among the lowest.

Sequencing used immunoSEQ multiplex PCR; TCRdb keeps in-frame clones, though not all of them. The sample contains 85,000 to 130,000 clones, around nine tenths of which appear only once. The CDR3 has 14 amino acids. CDR1 SEHNR and CDR2 FQNEAQ come from the germline V gene (reference sequence). Exclusion of a patient followed from autoimmune disease history or systemic immunosuppression. J is TRBJ2-7 and V is TRBV7-9; TRBD2 matches at 7 bases. This TCR was recovered from an adult with an advanced solid tumor such as melanoma, head and neck, liver or kidney cancer. Sequenced here: CD4+ or CD8+ T cells sorted from blood, sampled in a trial of the OX40 agonist ivuxolimab. The CDR3, as DNA: TGTGCCAGCAGCCTAGCGGCAGGCCCCTACGAGCAGTACTTC. Translation gives CASSLAAGPYEQYF.